This T cell receptor beta chain derives from a study of identical twins. There are 15 residues in the CDR3. Trimming removed 0 bases at V and 8 bases at J, with 12 bases between. CDR1 SGHRS and CDR2 YFSETQ come from the germline V gene. TCRdb re-derived calls from the 5' RACE reads in MiXCR, one entry per CDR3 protein. The repertoire holds 1,800,000 or so distinct CDR3 sequences, with around 29% as singletons. The sample consisted of cord blood. This clonotype was obtained from a newborn girl in good health. V is TRBV5-1 and J is TRBJ1-6, with TRBD1 as a possible D gene (5 bases). CDR3 in amino acids: CASSLGQLGDSPLHF. The DNA for the CDR3 is TGCGCCAGCAGCTTGGGGCAGCTAGGGGATTCACCCCTCCACTTT.